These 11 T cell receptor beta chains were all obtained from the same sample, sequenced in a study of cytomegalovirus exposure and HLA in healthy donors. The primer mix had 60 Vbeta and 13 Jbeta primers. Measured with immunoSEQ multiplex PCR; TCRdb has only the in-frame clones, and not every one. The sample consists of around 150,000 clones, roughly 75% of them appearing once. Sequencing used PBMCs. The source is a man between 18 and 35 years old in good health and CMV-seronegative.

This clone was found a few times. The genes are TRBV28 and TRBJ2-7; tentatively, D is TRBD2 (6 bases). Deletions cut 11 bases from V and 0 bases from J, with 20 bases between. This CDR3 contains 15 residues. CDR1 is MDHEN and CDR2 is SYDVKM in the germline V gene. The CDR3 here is CASRGIWRGSYEQYF. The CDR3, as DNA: TGTGCCTCTCGTGGAATCTGGAGGGGCTCCTACGAGCAGTACTTC.

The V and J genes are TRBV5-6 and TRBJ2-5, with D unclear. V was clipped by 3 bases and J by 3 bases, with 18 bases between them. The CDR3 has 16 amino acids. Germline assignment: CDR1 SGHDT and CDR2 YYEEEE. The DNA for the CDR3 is TGTGCCAGCAGCTCCTACCAGGCGTCCGCTGAAGAGACCCAGTACTTC. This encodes CASSSYQASAEETQYF. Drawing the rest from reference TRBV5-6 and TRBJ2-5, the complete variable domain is DAGVTQSPTHLIKTRGQQVTLRCSPKSGHDTVSWYQQALGQGPQFIFQYYEEEERQRGNFPDRFSGHQFPNYSSELNVNALLLGDSALYLCASSSYQASAEETQYFGPGTRLLVL.

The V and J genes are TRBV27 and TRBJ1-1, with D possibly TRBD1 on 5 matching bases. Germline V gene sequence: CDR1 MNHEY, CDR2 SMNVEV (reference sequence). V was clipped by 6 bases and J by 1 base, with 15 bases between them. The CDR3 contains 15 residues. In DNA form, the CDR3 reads TGTGCCAGCAGCCCCCGGGAGGGGAGGAACACTGAAGCTTTCTTT. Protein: CASSPREGRNTEAFF.

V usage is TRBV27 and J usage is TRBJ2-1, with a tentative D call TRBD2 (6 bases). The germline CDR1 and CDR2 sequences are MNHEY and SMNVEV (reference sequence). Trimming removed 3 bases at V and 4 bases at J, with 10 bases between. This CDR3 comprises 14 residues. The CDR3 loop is CASSLVGGYNEQFF. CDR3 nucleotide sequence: TGTGCCAGCAGTTTGGTCGGGGGTTACAATGAGCAGTTCTTC.

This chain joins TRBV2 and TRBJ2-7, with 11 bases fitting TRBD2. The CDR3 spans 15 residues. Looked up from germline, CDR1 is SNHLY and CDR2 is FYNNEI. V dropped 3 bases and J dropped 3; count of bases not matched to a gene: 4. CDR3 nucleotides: TGTGCCAGCAGTGAGGCTAGCGGGAGGAGCTACGAGCAGTACTTC. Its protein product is CASSEASGRSYEQYF.

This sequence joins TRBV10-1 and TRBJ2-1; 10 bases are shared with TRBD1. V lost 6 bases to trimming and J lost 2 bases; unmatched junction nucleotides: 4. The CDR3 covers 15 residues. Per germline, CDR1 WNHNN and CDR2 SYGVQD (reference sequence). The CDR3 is CASRGTGEPYNEQFF. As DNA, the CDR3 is TGCGCCAGCAGGGGGACAGGGGAACCCTACAATGAGCAGTTCTTC.

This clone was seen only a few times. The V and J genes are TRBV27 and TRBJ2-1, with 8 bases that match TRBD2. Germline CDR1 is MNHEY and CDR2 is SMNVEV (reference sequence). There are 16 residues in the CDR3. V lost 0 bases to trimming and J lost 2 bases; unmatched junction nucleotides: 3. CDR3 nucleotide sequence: TGTGCCAGCAGTTTATCGAGCGGGAGCACCTACAATGAGCAGTTCTTC. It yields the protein CASSLSSGSTYNEQFF.

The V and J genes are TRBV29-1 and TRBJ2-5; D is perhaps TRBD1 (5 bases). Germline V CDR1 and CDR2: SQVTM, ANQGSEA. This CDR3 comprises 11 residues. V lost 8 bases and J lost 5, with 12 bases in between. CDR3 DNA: TGCAGCTTCCCCAGGGCGGAGACCCAGTACTTC. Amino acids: CSFPRAETQYF.

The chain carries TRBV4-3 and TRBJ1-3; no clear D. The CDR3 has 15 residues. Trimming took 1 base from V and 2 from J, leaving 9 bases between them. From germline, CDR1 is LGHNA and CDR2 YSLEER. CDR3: CASSQGRDAGNTIYF. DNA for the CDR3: TGCGCCAGCAGCCAAGGTCGGGATGCTGGAAACACCATATATTTT.

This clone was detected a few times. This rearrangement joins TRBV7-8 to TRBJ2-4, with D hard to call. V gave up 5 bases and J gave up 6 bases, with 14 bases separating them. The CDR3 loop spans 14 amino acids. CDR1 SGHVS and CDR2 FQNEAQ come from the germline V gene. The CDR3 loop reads CASSARRERNIQYF. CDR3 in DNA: TGTGCCAGCAGCGCCCGGCGAGAGCGAAACATTCAGTACTTC.

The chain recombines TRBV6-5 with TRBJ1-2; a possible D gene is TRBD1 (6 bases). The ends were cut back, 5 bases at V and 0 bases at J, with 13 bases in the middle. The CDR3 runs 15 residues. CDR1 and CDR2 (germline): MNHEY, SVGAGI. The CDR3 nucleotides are TGTGCCAGCAGTCTACAAGGGGGATCTAACTATGGCTACACCTTC. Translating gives CASSLQGGSNYGYTF.